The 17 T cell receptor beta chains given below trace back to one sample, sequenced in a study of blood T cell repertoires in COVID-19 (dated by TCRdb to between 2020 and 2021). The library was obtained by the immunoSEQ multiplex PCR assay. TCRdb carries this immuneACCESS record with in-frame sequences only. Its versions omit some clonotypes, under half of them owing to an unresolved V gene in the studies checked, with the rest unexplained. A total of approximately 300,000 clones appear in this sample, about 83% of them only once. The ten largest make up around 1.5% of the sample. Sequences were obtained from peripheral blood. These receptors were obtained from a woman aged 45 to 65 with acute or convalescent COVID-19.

The CDR3, as DNA: TGTGCCAGCCGGGACAGGGGGTCAGTTGAGCAGTTCTTC. Its protein product is CASRDRGSVEQFF. The gene calls are TRBV27 and TRBJ2-1; 11 nucleotides align to TRBD1. The CDR3 sequence is 13 residues long. Germline V gene lookup returns CDR1 MNHEY and CDR2 SMNVEV (reference sequence). V was clipped by 8 bases and J by 9 bases; unmatched bases: 6.

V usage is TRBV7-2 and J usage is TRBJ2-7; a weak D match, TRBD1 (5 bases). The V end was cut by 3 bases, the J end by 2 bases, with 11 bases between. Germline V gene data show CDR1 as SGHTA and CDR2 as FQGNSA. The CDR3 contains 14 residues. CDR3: CASSLVDTAYEQYF. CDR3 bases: TGTGCCAGCAGCTTGGTGGACACTGCCTACGAGCAGTACTTC. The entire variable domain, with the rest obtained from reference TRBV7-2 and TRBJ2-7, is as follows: GAGVSQSPSNKVTEKGKDVELRCDPISGHTALYWYRQSLGQGLEFLIYFQGNSAPDKSGLPSDRFSAERTGGSVSTLTIQRTQQEDSAVYLCASSLVDTAYEQYFGPGTRLTVT.

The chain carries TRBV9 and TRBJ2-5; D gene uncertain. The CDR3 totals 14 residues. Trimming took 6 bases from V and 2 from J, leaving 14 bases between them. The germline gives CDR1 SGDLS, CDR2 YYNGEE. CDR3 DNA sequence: TGTGCCAGCAATAAGTTTGCGGAACAAGAGACCCAGTACTTC. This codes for CASNKFAEQETQYF.

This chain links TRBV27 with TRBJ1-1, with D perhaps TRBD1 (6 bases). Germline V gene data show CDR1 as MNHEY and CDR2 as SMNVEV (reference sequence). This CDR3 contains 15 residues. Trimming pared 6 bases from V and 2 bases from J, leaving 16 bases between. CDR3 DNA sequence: TGTGCCAGCAGCCCGGCTTGGGACATCAACACTGAAGCTTTCTTT. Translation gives CASSPAWDINTEAFF.

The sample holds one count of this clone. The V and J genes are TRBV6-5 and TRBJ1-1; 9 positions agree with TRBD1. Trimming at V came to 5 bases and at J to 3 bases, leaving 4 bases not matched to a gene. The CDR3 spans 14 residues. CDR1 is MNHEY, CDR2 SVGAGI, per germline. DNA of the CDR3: TGTGCCAGCAGTCCGGACAGGGGATACACTGAAGCTTTCTTT. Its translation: CASSPDRGYTEAFF.

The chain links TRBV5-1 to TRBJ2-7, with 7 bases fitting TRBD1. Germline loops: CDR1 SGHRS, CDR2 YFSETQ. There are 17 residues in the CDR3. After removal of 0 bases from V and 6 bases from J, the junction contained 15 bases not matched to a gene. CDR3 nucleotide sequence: TGCGCCAGCAGCTTGGGGACAGGAGGTCGGTTGGTACCCGAGCAGTACTTC. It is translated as CASSLGTGGRLVPEQYF.

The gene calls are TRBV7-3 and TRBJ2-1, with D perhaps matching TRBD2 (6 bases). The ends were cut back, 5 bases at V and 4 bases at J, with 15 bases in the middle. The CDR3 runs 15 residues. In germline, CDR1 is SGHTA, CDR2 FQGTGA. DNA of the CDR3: TGTGCCAGCAGCCAAACTAGCAGGTATTACAATGAGCAGTTCTTC. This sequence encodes CASSQTSRYYNEQFF.

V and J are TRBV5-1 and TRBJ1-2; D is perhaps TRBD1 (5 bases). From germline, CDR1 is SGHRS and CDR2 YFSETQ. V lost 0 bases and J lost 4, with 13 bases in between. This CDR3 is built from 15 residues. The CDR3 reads CASSLAGDGIYGYTF. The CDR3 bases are TGCGCCAGCAGCTTGGCGGGGGACGGGATCTATGGCTACACCTTC.

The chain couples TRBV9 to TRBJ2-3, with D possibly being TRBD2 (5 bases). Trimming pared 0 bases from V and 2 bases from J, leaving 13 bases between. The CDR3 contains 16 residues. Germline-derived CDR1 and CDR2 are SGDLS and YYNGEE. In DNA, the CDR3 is TGTGCCAGCAGCGTAGGGACTTCCACTCTCACAGATACGCAGTATTTT. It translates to CASSVGTSTLTDTQYF. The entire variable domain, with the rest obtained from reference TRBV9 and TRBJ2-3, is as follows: DSGVTQTPKHLITATGQRVTLRCSPRSGDLSVYWYQQSLDQGLQFLIQYYNGEERAKGNILERFSAQQFPDLHSELNLSSLELGDSALYFCASSVGTSTLTDTQYFGPGTRLTVL.

In DNA, the CDR3 is TGTGCCAGCAGCCCGACAGGAACGGGCACTGAAGCTTTCTTT. It yields the protein CASSPTGTGTEAFF. The rearrangement uses TRBV3-1 (or the pseudogene TRBV3-2) and TRBJ1-1, with D maybe TRBD1 (6 bases). V was trimmed by 4 bases and J by 4 bases, leaving 13 bases between them. The V gene's germline CDR1 is LGHDT and CDR2 YNNKEL (reference sequence). This CDR3 has 14 residues.

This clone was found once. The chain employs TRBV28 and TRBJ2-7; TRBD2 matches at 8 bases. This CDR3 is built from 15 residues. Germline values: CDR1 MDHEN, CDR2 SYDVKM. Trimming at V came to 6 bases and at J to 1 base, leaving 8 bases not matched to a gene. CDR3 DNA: TGTGCCAGCAGCTCGGCTAGCGGGTTTTCCTACGAGCAGTACTTC. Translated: CASSSASGFSYEQYF.

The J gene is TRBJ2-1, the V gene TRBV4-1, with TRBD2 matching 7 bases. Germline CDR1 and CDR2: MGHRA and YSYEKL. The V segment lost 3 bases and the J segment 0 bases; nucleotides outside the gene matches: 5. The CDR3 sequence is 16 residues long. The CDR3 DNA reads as TGCGCCAGCAGCCACGGGCTAGCGGCCTCCTACAATGAGCAGTTCTTC. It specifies CASSHGLAASYNEQFF.

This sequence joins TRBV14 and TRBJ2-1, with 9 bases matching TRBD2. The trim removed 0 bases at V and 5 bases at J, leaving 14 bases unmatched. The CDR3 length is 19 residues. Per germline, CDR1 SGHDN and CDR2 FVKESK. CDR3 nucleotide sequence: TGTGCCAGCAGCCAAGATCTTCGGGGGGAGACTAGCGGTCACAATGAGCAGTTCTTC. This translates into CASSQDLRGETSGHNEQFF.

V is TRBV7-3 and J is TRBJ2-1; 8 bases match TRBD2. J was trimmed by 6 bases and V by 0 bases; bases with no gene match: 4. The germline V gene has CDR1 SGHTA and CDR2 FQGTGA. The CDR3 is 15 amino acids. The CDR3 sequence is CASSLTTGGFNEQFF. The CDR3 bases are TGTGCCAGCAGCTTAACTACGGGAGGGTTCAATGAGCAGTTCTTC.

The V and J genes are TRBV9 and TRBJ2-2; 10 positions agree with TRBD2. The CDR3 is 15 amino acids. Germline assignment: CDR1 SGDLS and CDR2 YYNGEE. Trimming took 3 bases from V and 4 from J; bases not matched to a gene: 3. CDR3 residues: CASSASGGRTGELFF. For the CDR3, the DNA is TGTGCCAGCAGCGCTAGCGGGGGCCGCACCGGGGAGCTGTTTTTT.

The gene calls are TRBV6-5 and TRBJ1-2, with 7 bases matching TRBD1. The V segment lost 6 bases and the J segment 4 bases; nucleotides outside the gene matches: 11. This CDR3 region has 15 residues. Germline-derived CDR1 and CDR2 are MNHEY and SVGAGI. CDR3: CASSPYKGGVYGYTF. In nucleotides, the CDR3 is TGTGCCAGCAGCCCCTATAAAGGGGGCGTCTATGGCTACACCTTC.

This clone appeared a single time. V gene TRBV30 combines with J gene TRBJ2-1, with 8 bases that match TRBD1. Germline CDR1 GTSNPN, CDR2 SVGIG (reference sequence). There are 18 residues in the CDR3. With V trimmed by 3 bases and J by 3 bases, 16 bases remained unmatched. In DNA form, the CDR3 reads TGTGCCTGGAGCAGGGGGGTTATTCGGGACAGGCTCTACAATGAGCAGTTCTTC. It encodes CAWSRGVIRDRLYNEQFF.